The clone carrying this T cell receptor beta chain was counted between two and nine times. Using immunoSEQ multiplex PCR, the repertoire was profiled, and TCRdb retains in-frame clones only, with some absent. The table shows about 72,000 clones, with around 92% occurring only once. Germline-derived CDR1 and CDR2 are SNHLY and FYNNEI. The V and J ends lost 6 bases and 4 bases, in that order; junction bases with no gene match: 7. CDR3 length: 14 residues. This entry is derived from a study of technical replicates of blood from a few donors. The chain recombines TRBV2 with TRBJ1-2, with TRBD1 matching 8 bases. The TCR comes from a human donor in good health. The sample taken for sequencing was T cells isolated from PBMCs. This CDR3 is CASSLGQGGYGYTF. The CDR3 coding sequence is TGTGCCAGCAGCCTTGGACAGGGTGGCTATGGCTACACCTTC. Together with reference TRBV2 and TRBJ1-2, the CDR3 gives the full variable domain: EPEVTQTPSHQVTQMGQEVILRCVPISNHLYFYWYRQILGQKVEFLVSFYNNEISEKSEIFDDQFSVERPDGSNFTLKIRSTKLEDSAMYFCASSLGQGGYGYTFGSGTRLTVV.